These 25 T cell receptor beta chains were all obtained from the same sample, sequenced in a study of shared clonotypes between healthy human individuals. Method: immunoSEQ multiplex PCR; TCRdb's copy keeps in-frame clones and lacks some. The sample records around 610,000 clones, 95% to 97% being singletons. Naive-designated CD8 cells lacked CD45RO, were positively enriched for CCR7, and omitted terminally differentiated effector memory CD45RA+ cells. The specimen was naive CD8+ T cells sorted from blood. The receptors were sampled from a woman aged 25 to 39 in good health.

Here the CDR3 reads CASSLGTSGKASYEQYF. CDR3 coding DNA: TGTGCCAGCAGCTTAGGGACTAGCGGGAAAGCTTCCTACGAGCAGTACTTC. The chain combines TRBV5-4 with TRBJ2-7; 13 bases are a match to TRBD2. The CDR3 consists of 17 residues. Germline V gene data show CDR1 as SGHNT and CDR2 as YYREEE (reference sequence). J was trimmed by 1 base and V by 2 bases; bases with no gene match: 6.

The chain carries TRBV5-5 and TRBJ2-7; D not resolved. The CDR3 is 11 amino acids. V was shortened by 0 bases and J by 5 bases, with 3 bases between the two germline ends. Per the germline V gene, CDR1 is SGHKS and CDR2 is YYEKEE (reference sequence). CDR3 DNA sequence: TGTGCCAGCAGCTTGGCACACGAGCAGTACTTC. This translates into CASSLAHEQYF.

The chain has TRBV7-2 and TRBJ2-1, with 13 bases aligning to TRBD2. The CDR3 loop spans 17 amino acids. The germline gives CDR1 SGHTA, CDR2 FQGNSA. J gave up 9 bases and V 5 bases, and 13 bases lay outside the gene matches. The CDR3, as DNA: TGTGCCAGCAGCCCCGGCAGGACTAGCGGGAGTTTCGGTGAGCAGTTCTTC. Translated, it gives CASSPGRTSGSFGEQFF. Full variable domain (remainder filled in from reference TRBV7-2 and TRBJ2-1): GAGVSQSPSNKVTEKGKDVELRCDPISGHTALYWYRQSLGQGLEFLIYFQGNSAPDKSGLPSDRFSAERTGGSVSTLTIQRTQQEDSAVYLCASSPGRTSGSFGEQFFGPGTRLTVL.

The chain carries TRBV29-1 and TRBJ1-1; 7 bases agree with TRBD1. The length of the CDR3 is 13 residues. Losses at the gene ends were 2 bases for V and 0 bases for J; bases not matched to a gene: 0. The germline V gene has CDR1 SQVTM and CDR2 ANQGSEA. CDR3 amino acids: CSVETGVNTEAFF. The CDR3 DNA reads TGCAGCGTTGAAACAGGGGTGAACACTGAAGCTTTCTTT.

The chain employs TRBV11-2 and TRBJ2-7; D is ambiguous. Trimming removed 3 bases at V and 7 bases at J, with 13 bases between. This CDR3 spans 13 amino acids. Germline CDR1 reads SGHAT; CDR2 reads FQNNGV. The CDR3 nucleotides are TGTGCCAGCAGCTTTGGATCAGTAAGTGAGCAGTACTTC. It translates to CASSFGSVSEQYF.

The table lists this clone with a count of one. The gene calls are TRBV6-6 and TRBJ1-1; maybe TRBD1 (5 bases). CDR1 and CDR2 from the germline V gene are MNHNY and SVGAGI (reference sequence). Trimming cost V 8 bases and J 3 bases, with 16 bases left between them. The CDR3 loop spans 14 amino acids. CDR3 sequence (DNA): TGTGCCAGCTGGGGGGACCGAGGTGACACTGAAGCTTTCTTT. Translated: CASWGDRGDTEAFF.

J is TRBJ1-1 and V is TRBV11-3, with D perhaps TRBD1 (5 bases). Germline-derived CDR1 and CDR2 are SGHNT and YENEEA. This CDR3 has 13 residues. Trimming pared 3 bases from V and 5 bases from J, leaving 10 bases between. In DNA form, the CDR3 reads TGTGCCAGCAGCTTTTCGGGACGGACTGAAGCTTTCTTT. Translation: CASSFSGRTEAFF.

The genes are TRBV5-1 and TRBJ2-7; 7 bases map to TRBD2. CDR1 is SGHRS, CDR2 YFSETQ, per germline. This CDR3 is 14 amino acids long. V lost 3 bases to trimming and J lost 0 bases; unmatched junction nucleotides: 3. The CDR3 sequence: CASSSGTTSYEQYF. In nucleotides, the CDR3 is TGCGCCAGCAGCTCCGGGACTACCTCCTACGAGCAGTACTTC.

Worth noting for this clone: Other DNA sequences in the sample encode the same CDR3. The chain uses TRBV5-6 and TRBJ2-1, with TRBD1 identical over 7 bases. The length of the CDR3 is 14 residues. Trimming cost V 2 bases and J 2 bases; bases outside gene matches: 1. Germline V gene data show CDR1 as SGHDT and CDR2 as YYEEEE. CDR3 residues: CASSFGTAYNEQFF. CDR3 DNA sequence: TGTGCCAGCAGCTTCGGGACAGCCTACAATGAGCAGTTCTTC. The full variable domain, in which reference TRBV5-6 and TRBJ2-1 provide the parts outside the CDR3, is DAGVTQSPTHLIKTRGQQVTLRCSPKSGHDTVSWYQQALGQGPQFIFQYYEEEERQRGNFPDRFSGHQFPNYSSELNVNALLLGDSALYLCASSFGTAYNEQFFGPGTRLTVL.

This sequence joins TRBV6-1 and TRBJ1-5; TRBD1 might be the D (6 bases). The CDR3 extends over 15 amino acids. Germline V gene sequence: CDR1 MNHNS, CDR2 SASEGT. Trimming shortened V by 2 bases and J by 5 bases, and 13 bases separated the two germline ends. As DNA, the CDR3 is TGTGCCAGCAGTGAATTCGTTCCAGGGGATCAGCCCCAGCATTTT. This gives the protein CASSEFVPGDQPQHF.

The rearrangement uses TRBV19 and TRBJ1-2; no clear D. Germline CDR1 reads LNHDA; CDR2 reads SQIVND (reference sequence). Trimming took 5 bases from V and 4 from J, leaving 8 bases between them. The CDR3 has 12 amino acids. The CDR3 sequence is CASSAPGYGYTF. The CDR3 bases are TGTGCCAGTAGTGCCCCTGGCTATGGCTACACCTTC.

This clone was seen once. The chain uses TRBV19 and TRBJ2-1, with D perhaps matching TRBD1 (5 bases). This CDR3 has 15 amino acids. Germline lookup yields CDR1 LNHDA and CDR2 SQIVND (reference sequence). The ends were cut back, 3 bases at V and 4 bases at J, with 13 bases in the middle. This CDR3 reads CASSIPPPGYNEQFF. The CDR3 DNA sequence: TGTGCCAGTAGTATCCCCCCCCCAGGGTACAATGAGCAGTTCTTC.

V gene TRBV27 combines with J gene TRBJ2-2, with TRBD2 as a possible D gene (5 bases). Trimming removed 3 bases from V and 6 bases from J, with 14 bases in between. The CDR3 contains 15 residues. Per germline, CDR1 MNHEY and CDR2 SMNVEV (reference sequence). In nucleotides, the CDR3 is TGTGCCAGCAGTTTTGAGACTACAAGGGCCGGGGAGCTGTTTTTT. The encoded protein is CASSFETTRAGELFF.

The gene calls are TRBV5-6 and TRBJ2-1; D unclear. The CDR3 length is 12 residues. Trimming removed 4 bases at V and 4 bases at J, with 6 bases between. The germline V gene has CDR1 SGHDT and CDR2 YYEEEE. CDR3 region: CASSDLYNEQFF. The CDR3 DNA is TGTGCCAGCAGCGACCTATACAATGAGCAGTTCTTC.

This clone was detected a few times. The same CDR3 arises from other DNA sequences in this sample as well. The V and J genes are TRBV19 and TRBJ1-5; TRBD1 might be the D (5 bases). Trimming shortened V by 2 bases and J by 1 base, and 6 bases separated the two germline ends. The CDR3 extends over 14 amino acids. CDR1 and CDR2 (germline): LNHDA, SQIVND (reference sequence). The CDR3 protein is CASSIRDSNQPQHF. CDR3 in DNA: TGTGCCAGTAGTATACGGGACAGCAATCAGCCCCAGCATTTT.

The J gene is TRBJ2-7, the V gene TRBV6-5; no reliable D call. Germline V gene data show CDR1 as MNHEY and CDR2 as SVGAGI. CDR3 length: 12 amino acids. Trimming shortened V by 7 bases and J by 1 base, and 8 bases separated the two germline ends. In DNA, the CDR3 is TGTGCCAGCACGGCCGGTTCCTACGAGCAGTACTTC. Protein: CASTAGSYEQYF.

The chain recombines TRBV15 with TRBJ2-7, with D maybe TRBD2 (6 bases). Germline V gene sequence: CDR1 LNHNV, CDR2 YYDKDF (reference sequence). The CDR3 has 12 residues. The germline V and J ends were trimmed by 5 bases and 12 bases, with 17 bases remaining between them. The CDR3 protein is CATSGRENMRYF. The CDR3 DNA reads TGTGCCACCAGCGGCCGGGAGAATATGCGGTACTTC.

The rearrangement links TRBV13 to TRBJ1-1; 7 bases fit TRBD1. V was clipped by 3 bases and J by 5 bases; unmatched bases: 9. The CDR3 has 15 amino acids. The V gene's germline CDR1 is PRHDT and CDR2 FYEKMQ (reference sequence). This chain's CDR3 is CASSLRRTGETEAFF. CDR3 nucleotides: TGTGCCAGCAGCTTGAGGCGGACAGGTGAAACTGAAGCTTTCTTT. Full variable domain (rest looked up from reference TRBV13 and TRBJ1-1): AAGVIQSPRHLIKEKRETATLKCYPIPRHDTVYWYQQGPGQDPQFLISFYEKMQSDKGSIPDRFSAQQFSDYHSELNMSSLELGDSALYFCASSLRRTGETEAFFGQGTRLTVV.

V is TRBV27 and J is TRBJ1-2; D is ambiguous. Between the trimmed V and J ends, which lost 3 bases and 6 bases, there was a span of 17 bases. Per the germline V gene, CDR1 is MNHEY and CDR2 is SMNVEV (reference sequence). The CDR3 loop spans 15 amino acids. In nucleotides, the CDR3 is TGTGCCAGCAGTTTTCAGAGTCGATTTCTTGATGGCTACACCTTC. This sequence encodes CASSFQSRFLDGYTF.

The chain uses TRBV6-1 and TRBJ1-2; no definite D call. This CDR3 has 13 amino acids. The germline CDR1 and CDR2 sequences are MNHNS and SASEGT. Trimming stripped 5 bases from V and 5 bases from J, with 12 bases between. CDR3 residues: CASSSPREYGYTF. The CDR3, as DNA: TGTGCCAGCAGTTCCCCTAGAGAGTATGGCTACACCTTC.

The chain joins TRBV29-1 to TRBJ1-5; the D is unclear. The V gene's germline CDR1 is SQVTM and CDR2 ANQGSEA. The CDR3 sequence is 14 residues long. V lost 2 bases and J 6 bases, leaving 14 bases between the germline ends. The CDR3 DNA reads TGCAGCGTTGAATCAGGCGAGGGCGGTCAGCCCCAGCATTTT. It encodes CSVESGEGGQPQHF.

V usage is TRBV4-1 and J usage is TRBJ2-5; no clear D. The better agreement between TRBJ2-7 and the DNA end casts doubt on the J call. The germline V gene has CDR1 MGHRA and CDR2 YSYEKL. The CDR3 has 15 amino acids. CDR3 loop: CASSQGQAYPYEQYF. DNA for the CDR3: TGCGCCAGCAGCCAAGGGCAGGCCTACCCCTACGAGCAGTACTTC.

The chain is built from TRBV4-1 and TRBJ2-6; 7 nucleotides agree with TRBD1. CDR3 length: 19 residues. V dropped 3 bases and J dropped 0; count of bases not matched to a gene: 11. CDR1 and CDR2 (germline): MGHRA, YSYEKL. This CDR3 reads CASSHDPGQKFSGANVLTF. Written as DNA, the CDR3 is TGCGCCAGCAGCCATGACCCGGGACAGAAATTCTCTGGGGCCAACGTCCTGACTTTC.

The chain links TRBV10-1 to TRBJ2-2; TRBD2 is a possible D gene (6 bases). The CDR3 has 14 residues. The V and J ends lost 3 bases and 4 bases respectively, with 9 bases between them. Germline CDR1 and CDR2: WNHNN and SYGVQD (reference sequence). The CDR3 DNA reads as TGCGCCAGCAGTGACCTGGGACTCACCGGGGAGCTGTTTTTT. Translated: CASSDLGLTGELFF.

The rearrangement links TRBV5-4 to TRBJ2-3, with TRBD2 identical over 9 bases. The CDR3 is 17 amino acids. V shed 1 base and J 5 bases; nucleotides not matched to a gene: 11. Germline values: CDR1 SGHNT, CDR2 YYREEE (reference sequence). In DNA form, the CDR3 reads TGTGCCAGCAGCTTGCTTGGTACGAGCGGGAGGTTAGATACGCAGTATTTT. It translates to CASSLLGTSGRLDTQYF.